This entry lists 5 T cell receptor beta chains sequenced from one sample in a study of early T cells in non-severe SARS-CoV-2 infection. A single record per CDR3 protein comes from TCRdb applying MiXCR to the 5' RACE reads. The data show roughly 81,000 distinct CDR3 sequences, roughly an eighth seen once. The sequenced sample was whole blood. Receptor source: an adult who was a healthcare worker with PCR-confirmed SARS-CoV-2 infection or an uninfected control (not recorded which).

The chain is built from TRBV29-1 and TRBJ2-5; D not certain. Trimming removed 3 bases from V and 2 bases from J, with 19 bases in between. Per the germline V gene, CDR1 is SQVTM and CDR2 is ANQGSEA. This CDR3 region has 16 residues. The CDR3 region is CSVDGFSGPLQETQYF. The CDR3 bases are TGCAGCGTTGATGGATTCTCGGGCCCTTTACAAGAGACCCAGTACTTC.

The sample holds a few counts of this clonotype. The chain links TRBV7-6 to TRBJ2-1; the match to TRBD2 covers 7 bases. The CDR3 has 18 residues. The junction had 9 bases not matched to a gene; V was cut back by 1 base and J by 0 bases. CDR1 is SGHVS, CDR2 FNYEAQ, per germline. CDR3 amino acids: CASSLVWASGGSYNEQFF. DNA for the CDR3: TGTGCCAGCAGCTTAGTATGGGCTAGCGGAGGCTCCTACAATGAGCAGTTCTTC. The entire variable domain, with the rest obtained from reference TRBV7-6 and TRBJ2-1, is as follows: GAGVSQSPRYKVTKRGQDVALRCDPISGHVSLYWYRQALGQGPEFLTYFNYEAQQDKSGLPNDRFSAERPEGSISTLTIQRTEQRDSAMYRCASSLVWASGGSYNEQFFGPGTRLTVL.

The table lists this clonotype with a few counts. The chain uses TRBV21-1 and TRBJ2-2; TRBD2 is the table's D call and was not checked against the DNA. TRBV21-1 corresponds to a pseudogene. CDR3 length: 18 amino acids. The CDR3 DNA reads as TGTGCCAGCAGCAAAGAGAGGGGCCCTAGACTGAACACCGGGGAGCTGTTTTTT. This translates into CASSKERGPRLNTGELFF.

This clonotype was counted a few times. The rearrangement uses TRBV5-5 and TRBJ1-5; a weak D match, TRBD1 (6 bases). Germline loops: CDR1 SGHKS, CDR2 YYEKEE (reference sequence). Trimming took 3 bases from V and 4 from J, leaving 17 bases between them. This CDR3 has 16 residues. The CDR3, as DNA: TGTGCCAGCAGCTCTGGGCAGGGGCTAGGAAATCAGCCCCAGCATTTT. Residues: CASSSGQGLGNQPQHF.

In this sample, this clonotype turned up many times. The rearrangement uses TRBV20-1 and TRBJ1-5, with 12 nucleotides matching TRBD1. This CDR3 has 16 amino acids. V lost 1 base, J lost 3 bases, and 4 bases stayed unmatched. CDR1 and CDR2 from the germline V gene are DFQATT and SNEGSKA (reference sequence). The CDR3 sequence is CSARAGTGGYNQPQHF. The CDR3 DNA reads TGCAGTGCTAGAGCCGGGACAGGGGGCTACAATCAGCCCCAGCATTTT.